This T cell receptor (beta chain) was found in a study of blood T cells in healthy people across ages. A second PCR, run for about 7 to 11 cycles, used a sample-barcoded 5' primer plus a J-beta primer mix. MiXCR was run by TCRdb on the 5' RACE reads, yielding one entry per CDR3 protein. The sample yields 1.4 million to 1.5 million distinct CDR3 sequences, roughly 45% seen once. With regard to this clonotype: Its antigen remains unidentified.

Study outcomes and limitations: Age brought a roughly linear fall in TCR beta diversity measured per million T cells.

Germline assignment: CDR1 SEHNR and CDR2 FQNEAQ (reference sequence). The CDR3 extends over 16 amino acids. V was shortened by 7 bases and J by 0 bases, with 18 bases between the two germline ends. This sequence originates from a woman in her late teens or twenties in good health. The specimen sequenced was blood. The genes are TRBV7-9 and TRBJ1-2; tentative D call: TRBD1 (5 bases). The CDR3 DNA is TGTGCCAGCACTCCTCGTTTGGGGCTACCTAACTATGGCTACACCTTC. Residues: CASTPRLGLPNYGYTF.